This T cell receptor beta chain derives from a study of blood T cell repertoires in COVID-19. The table came from immunoSEQ multiplex PCR; TCRdb's copy has only in-frame clones and leaves some out. The table lists 88,000 or so clones, about 85% of them singletons. CDR1 is SNHLY, CDR2 FYNNEI, per germline. Trimming shortened V by 3 bases and J by 0 bases, and 8 bases separated the two germline ends. The CDR3 spans 14 residues. Specimen: peripheral blood. The sequence was collected from a human donor in a cohort sampled during active COVID-19. This chain connects TRBV2 to TRBJ1-1; D unclear. The CDR3 region is CASSDSVMNTEAFF. In DNA form, the CDR3 reads TGTGCCAGCAGTGATAGTGTAATGAACACTGAAGCTTTCTTT.